The T cell receptor beta chain described here comes from a study of blood T cells in healthy people across ages. V was clipped by 4 bases and J by 1 base, with 15 bases between them. Germline CDR1 is SGHRS and CDR2 is YFSETQ. The CDR3 is made up of 15 amino acids. Together with a sample-barcoded 5' primer, a J-beta primer mix was included in a second PCR lasting about 6 to 11 cycles. TCRdb redid the calling of the 5' RACE reads with MiXCR, one entry per CDR3 protein. The table lists around 520,000 distinct CDR3 sequences, about a quarter of them singletons, with 3% to 4.5% in the top ten. The sample was also reused in another study, on T cells of mothers and their children.

The rearrangement uses TRBV5-1 and TRBJ2-7; perhaps TRBD1 as D (6 bases). The specimen sequenced was blood. The sequence came from a boy aged 2 to 10 in good health. Here the CDR3 reads CASSPRGSSSYEQYF. Here the CDR3 DNA reads TGCGCCAGCAGCCCGAGGGGGTCCTCTTCCTACGAGCAGTACTTC.